Sequencing of this T cell receptor beta chain was carried out in a study of T cells in narcolepsy. Some clones are missing from TCRdb's copy, which holds only in-frame ones; the method was immunoSEQ multiplex PCR. Of under 35,000 clones in the sample, 80% were seen once. V was trimmed by 0 bases and J by 6 bases, leaving 15 bases between them. The germline V gene has CDR1 LNHDA and CDR2 SQIVND (reference sequence). The CDR3 is made up of 16 amino acids. The J gene is TRBJ2-1, the V gene TRBV19; unclear D gene. The source of this sequence is a human donor in good health. The sample taken for sequencing was memory (CD45RA-) CD4+ T cells from blood. CDR3: CASSIDRLDNGNEQFF. In nucleotides, the CDR3 is TGTGCCAGTAGTATAGATCGGCTAGACAACGGCAATGAGCAGTTCTTC.